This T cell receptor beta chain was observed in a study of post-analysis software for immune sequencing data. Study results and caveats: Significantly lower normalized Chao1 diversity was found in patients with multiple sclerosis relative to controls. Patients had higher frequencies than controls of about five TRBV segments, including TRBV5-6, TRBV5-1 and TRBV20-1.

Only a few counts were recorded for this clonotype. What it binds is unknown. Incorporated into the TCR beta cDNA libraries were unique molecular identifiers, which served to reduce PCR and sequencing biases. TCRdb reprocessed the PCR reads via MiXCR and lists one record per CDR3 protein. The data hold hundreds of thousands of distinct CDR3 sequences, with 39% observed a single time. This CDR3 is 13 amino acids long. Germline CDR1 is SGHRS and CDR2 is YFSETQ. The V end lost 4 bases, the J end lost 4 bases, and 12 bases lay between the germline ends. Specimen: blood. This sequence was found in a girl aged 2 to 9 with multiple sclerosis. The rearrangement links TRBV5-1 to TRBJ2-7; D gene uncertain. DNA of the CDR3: TGCGCCAGCAGCCAGCAGGACGATTACGAGCAGTACTTC. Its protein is CASSQQDDYEQYF.